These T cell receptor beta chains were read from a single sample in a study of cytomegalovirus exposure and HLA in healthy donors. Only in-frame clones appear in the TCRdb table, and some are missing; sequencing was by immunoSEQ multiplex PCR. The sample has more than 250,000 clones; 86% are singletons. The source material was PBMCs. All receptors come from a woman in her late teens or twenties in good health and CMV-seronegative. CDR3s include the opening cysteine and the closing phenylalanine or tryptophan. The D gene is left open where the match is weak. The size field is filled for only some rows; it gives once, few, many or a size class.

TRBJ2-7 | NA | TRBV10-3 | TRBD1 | CAISEDRAGSYEQYF | TGTGCCATCAGTGAGGACAGGGCTGGTTCCTACGAGCAGTACTTC
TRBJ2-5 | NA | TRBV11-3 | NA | CASSSGAGRGSGEETQYF | TGTGCCAGCAGCTCCGGAGCGGGCCGTGGGTCCGGAGAAGAGACCCAGTACTTC
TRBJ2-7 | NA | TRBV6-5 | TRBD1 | CASRPGTAPGYEQYF | TGTGCCAGCAGACCCGGGACAGCTCCAGGCTACGAGCAGTACTTC
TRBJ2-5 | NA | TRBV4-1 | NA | CASSGRAGQYF | TGCGCCAGCAGCGGGCGGGCAGGCCAGTACTTC
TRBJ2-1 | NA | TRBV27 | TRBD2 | CASSSPSGHNEQFF | TGTGCCAGCAGTTCCCCTAGCGGGCACAATGAGCAGTTCTTC
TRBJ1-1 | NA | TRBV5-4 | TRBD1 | CASSPQQGSEAFF | TGTGCCAGCAGCCCGCAACAGGGGAGTGAAGCTTTCTTT
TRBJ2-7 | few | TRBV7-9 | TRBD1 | CASRPTGGDEQYF | TGTGCCAGCAGACCCACAGGGGGCGACGAGCAGTACTTC
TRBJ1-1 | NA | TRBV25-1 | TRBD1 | CASSNPGTGNTEAFF | TGTGCCAGCAGTAACCCCGGGACAGGGAACACTGAAGCTTTCTTT
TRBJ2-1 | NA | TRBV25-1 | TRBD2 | CASSEIPPTSGGHNEQFF | TGTGCCAGCAGTGAAATCCCCCCGACTAGCGGGGGACACAATGAGCAGTTCTTC
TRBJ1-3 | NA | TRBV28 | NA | CASSSPHGDTIYF | TGTGCCAGCAGTTCCCCCCACGGTGACACCATATATTTT
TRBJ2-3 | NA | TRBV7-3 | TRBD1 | CASSSQGALMDTQYF | TGTGCCAGCAGCTCTCAGGGGGCCCTAATGGATACGCAGTATTTT
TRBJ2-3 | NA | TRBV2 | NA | CASREGQADTQYF | TGTGCCAGCAGGGAGGGCCAAGCAGATACGCAGTATTTT
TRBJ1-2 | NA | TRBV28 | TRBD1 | CASSLRQGMPYGYTF | TGTGCCAGCAGTCTCAGACAGGGGATGCCCTATGGCTACACCTTC
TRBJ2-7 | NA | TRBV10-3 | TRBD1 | CAIRGDRGPYEQYF | TGTGCCATCAGGGGGGACAGGGGGCCCTACGAGCAGTACTTC
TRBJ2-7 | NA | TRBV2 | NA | CASSGAYEQYF | TGTGCCAGCAGCGGGGCCTACGAGCAGTACTTC
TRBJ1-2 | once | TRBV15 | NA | CATSSGRGTNYGYTF | TGTGCCACCAGCAGTGGGAGGGGCACTAACTATGGCTACACCTTC
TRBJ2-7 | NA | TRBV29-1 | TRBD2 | CSVARESKEQYF | TGCAGCGTTGCGCGGGAGAGTAAGGAGCAGTACTTC
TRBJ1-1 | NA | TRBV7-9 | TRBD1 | CASSPFTQGPDTEAFF | TGTGCCAGCAGCCCGTTTACACAGGGGCCGGACACTGAAGCTTTCTTT
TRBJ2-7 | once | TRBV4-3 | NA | CASSQDSGLNEQYF | TGCGCCAGCAGCCAAGATTCGGGATTGAACGAGCAGTACTTC
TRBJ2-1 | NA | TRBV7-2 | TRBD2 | CASSQGLAGGRGEQFF | TGTGCCAGCAGCCAGGGGCTAGCGGGAGGGCGTGGTGAGCAGTTCTTC
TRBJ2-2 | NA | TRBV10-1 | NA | CASSESENFTGELFF | TGCGCCAGCAGTGAGTCGGAGAATTTCACCGGGGAGCTGTTTTTT
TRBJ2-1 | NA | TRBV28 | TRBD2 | CASSPHPGTSGGLAYNEQFF | TGTGCCAGCAGTCCCCATCCCGGGACTAGCGGGGGGCTTGCCTACAATGAGCAGTTCTTC
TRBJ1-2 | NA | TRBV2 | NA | CASSEQGLSYGYTF | TGTGCCAGCAGTGAACAGGGCTTGAGCTATGGCTACACCTTC
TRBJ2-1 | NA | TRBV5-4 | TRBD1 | CASSSTGAGSNEQFF | TGTGCCAGCAGCTCGACAGGGGCGGGAAGCAATGAGCAGTTCTTC
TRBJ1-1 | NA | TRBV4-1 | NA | CASSQAFPVTENTEAFF | TGCGCCAGCAGCCAAGCATTCCCGGTCACTGAGAACACTGAAGCTTTCTTT
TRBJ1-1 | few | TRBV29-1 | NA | CSVGGMNTEAFF | TGCAGCGTTGGCGGGATGAACACTGAAGCTTTCTTT
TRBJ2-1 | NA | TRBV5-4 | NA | CASSLSQGGDEQFF | TGTGCCAGCAGCTTGTCCCAGGGTGGCGATGAGCAGTTCTTC
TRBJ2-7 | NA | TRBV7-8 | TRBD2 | CASSLRLADSYEQYF | TGTGCCAGCAGCCTCCGACTAGCGGACTCCTACGAGCAGTACTTC
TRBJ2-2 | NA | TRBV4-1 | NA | CASSQEGLGTGELFF | TGCGCCAGCAGCCAAGAAGGACTGGGCACCGGGGAGCTGTTTTTT
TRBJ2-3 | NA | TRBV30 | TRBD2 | CAWTSGLAFSDTQYF | TGTGCCTGGACGTCGGGACTAGCGTTCTCAGATACGCAGTATTTT
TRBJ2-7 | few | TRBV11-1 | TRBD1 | CASSTGQALSSYEQYF | TGTGCCAGCAGCACGGGACAGGCCCTGAGCTCCTACGAGCAGTACTTC
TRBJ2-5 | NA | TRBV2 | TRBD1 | CASSEAPGQGETQYF | TGTGCCAGCAGTGAAGCGCCGGGACAGGGAGAGACCCAGTACTTC
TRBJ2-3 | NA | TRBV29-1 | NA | CSVAGPLQDTQYF | TGCAGCGTTGCGGGTCCACTACAAGATACGCAGTATTTT
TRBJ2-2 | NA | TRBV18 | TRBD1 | CASSPRTGPSSTGELFF | TGTGCCAGCTCACCACGGACAGGTCCTTCCTCCACCGGGGAGCTGTTTTTT
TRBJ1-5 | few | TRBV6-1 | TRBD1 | CASSDRGLNQPQHF | TGTGCCAGCAGTGACAGGGGGCTCAATCAGCCCCAGCATTTT
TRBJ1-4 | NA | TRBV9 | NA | CASSVDRGTNEKLFF | TGTGCCAGCAGCGTAGATAGGGGTACTAATGAAAAACTGTTTTTT
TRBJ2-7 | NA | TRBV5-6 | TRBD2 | CASSLTGRGVYEQYF | TGTGCCAGCAGCTTAACCGGGAGGGGGGTCTACGAGCAGTACTTC
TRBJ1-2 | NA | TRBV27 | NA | CASSLRAGDYGYTF | TGTGCCAGCAGTTTAAGAGCAGGGGACTATGGCTACACCTTC
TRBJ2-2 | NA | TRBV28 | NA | CASSLSGVGGELFF | TGTGCCAGCAGTTTATCAGGGGTTGGCGGGGAGCTGTTTTTT
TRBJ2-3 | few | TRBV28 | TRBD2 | CASSSPGLAGADTQYF | TGTGCCAGCAGTTCCCCCGGACTAGCGGGAGCCGATACGCAGTATTTT
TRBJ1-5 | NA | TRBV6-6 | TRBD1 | CASSRRQGVCNQPQHF | TGTGCCAGCAGTAGACGGCAGGGGGTATGCAATCAGCCCCAGCATTTT
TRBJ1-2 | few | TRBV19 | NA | CASSIGAGYGYTF | TGTGCCAGTAGTATTGGGGCAGGCTATGGCTACACCTTC
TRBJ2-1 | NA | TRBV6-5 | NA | CASSLDGVTYNEQFF | TGTGCCAGCAGTCTCGACGGGGTGACCTACAATGAGCAGTTCTTC
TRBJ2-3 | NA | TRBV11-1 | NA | CASSLGRGRKDTQYF | TGTGCCAGCAGCTTGGGCAGGGGGAGGAAAGATACGCAGTATTTT
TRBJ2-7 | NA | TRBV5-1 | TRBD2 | CASSIAGGPDEQYF | TGCGCCAGCAGTATAGCGGGAGGGCCCGACGAGCAGTACTTC
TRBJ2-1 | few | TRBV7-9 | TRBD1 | CASSWDREDEQFF | TGTGCCAGCAGCTGGGACAGGGAGGATGAGCAGTTCTTC
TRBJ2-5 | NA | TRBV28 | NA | CASSLGQPAVETQYF | TGTGCCAGCAGTTTGGGGCAGCCCGCCGTAGAGACCCAGTACTTC
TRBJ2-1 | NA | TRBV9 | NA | CASSVEVSGRLPYNEQFF | TGTGCCAGCAGCGTAGAGGTTTCGGGGAGACTCCCCTACAATGAGCAGTTCTTC
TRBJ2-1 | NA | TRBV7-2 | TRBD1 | CASSITGDNEQFF | TGTGCCAGCAGCATAACAGGGGACAATGAGCAGTTCTTC
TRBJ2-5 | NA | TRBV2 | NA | CASSEGAGWQETQYF | TGTGCCAGCAGTGAAGGTGCAGGGTGGCAAGAGACCCAGTACTTC
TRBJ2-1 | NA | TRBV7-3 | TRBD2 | CASSPSGSLVEQFF | TGTGCCAGCAGCCCGAGCGGGAGTTTGGTTGAGCAGTTCTTC
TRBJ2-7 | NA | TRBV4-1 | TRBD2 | CASSQALRAGTSGYEQYF | TGCGCCAGCAGCCAAGCGCTTAGGGCCGGGACTAGCGGCTACGAGCAGTACTTC
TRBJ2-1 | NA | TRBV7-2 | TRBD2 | CASSLGGRVAGGRFF | TGTGCCAGCAGCTTAGGGGGTAGGGTAGCGGGAGGTCGGTTCTTC
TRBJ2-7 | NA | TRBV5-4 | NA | CASSGMRDNDEQYF | TGTGCCAGCAGCGGCATGAGGGATAACGACGAGCAGTACTTC